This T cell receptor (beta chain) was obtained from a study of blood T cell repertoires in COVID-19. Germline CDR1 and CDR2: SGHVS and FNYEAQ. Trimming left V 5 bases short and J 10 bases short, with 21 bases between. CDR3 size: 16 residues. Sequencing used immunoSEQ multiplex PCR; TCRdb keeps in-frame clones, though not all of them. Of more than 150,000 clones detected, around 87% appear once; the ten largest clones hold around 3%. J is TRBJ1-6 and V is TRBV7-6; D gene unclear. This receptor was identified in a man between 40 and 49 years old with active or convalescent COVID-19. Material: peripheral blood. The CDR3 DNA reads TGTGCCAGCAGCACCTCCCCCCAGGCGTCGGGATCACCCCTCCACTTT. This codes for CASSTSPQASGSPLHF.